This TCR beta chain was obtained from a study of T cell responses to AZD1222 COVID-19 vaccine (dated by TCRdb to about 2021). Some background on the complete study: A total of approximately 240 trial participants underwent TCR sequencing, of whom about 210 had received two doses of AZD1222 and some 25 had received two doses of the MenACWY control vaccine. Enrollment into the trials was organized by age into subgroups of 18-55, 56-69 and 70-plus years, and those subgroups contained approximately 160, 26 and 62 TCR-sequenced participants, respectively. On the study overall, not on this receptor specifically: Most participants were white British and females outnumbered males, and the authors suggested that clonal diversity may have been underestimated. Vaccine-associated CD4 TCRs spanned the whole spike protein, with dominant responses in regions 160-218 and 743-854. Because no day 14 peak-response samples were available, the repertoires could be characterized only after the peak T cell response. A significant rise in spike-specific TCR breadth and depth was observed after two AZD1222 doses relative to day 0 and relative to MenACWY recipients. Conclusions about previously exposed vaccinees are limited because only six or seven AZD1222 recipients were SARS-CoV-2 seropositive at baseline. In the small 56-69-year group, the increase in depth fell short of significance, most likely because of low power. Nearly half of unique spike-specific TCRs reportedly recognized epitopes outside regions mutated in the B.1.351 and B.1.1.7 variants.

The meaning of the sample's time point label: about 28 days (+/-7) after the second vaccine dose. AZD1222 recipients with second doses at about 4 weeks or about 12 weeks were pooled, because spike-specific TCR depth and breadth did not differ between schedules. Vaccinee samples came from UK trials COV001 and COV002, including a single-blind randomized controlled phase 2/3 trial of AZD1222 (ChAdOx1 nCoV-19) in healthy adults. For TCRbeta chain sequencing, PBMC samples were collected from trial participants at day 0 and at day 28 after the second dose. A word on this clone: The specificity of this receptor is unknown. Nothing much larger sits one base from this clone, and base qualities are not available.

Here V drops 4 bases and J drops 4 bases, and the junction holds 8 bases not matched to any gene. CDR1 SGHKS and CDR2 YYEKEE are derived from the germline V gene (reference sequence). From the cysteine through the phenylalanine, the CDR3 covers 15 amino acids. Only the CDR3 DNA is retained, 45 bases long and in frame from the first base. The CDR3 regions of human TCRbeta chains were analyzed by immunosequencing. In the authors' own workflow: TCRs in the repertoires were compared against a reference library of SARS-CoV-2-specific TCRs that had been generated with the MIRA antigen-specificity platform. Breadth was defined as the fraction of unique TCRs that were SARS-CoV-2-associated. Depth was defined as the fraction of total T cells that were SARS-CoV-2-associated. Using the MIRA data, each spike-specific TCR was mapped to the spike region that the TCR reacts to and placed in a CD4 or CD8 class. Log10-transformed breadth and depth values were compared by one-way ANOVA with Sidak's multiple comparisons tests. Entries here come from immuneACCESS through TCRdb and include only in-frame sequences with V and J called. Some clones fail to appear in such tables; in the studies checked, an unresolved V gene covers under half of the shortfall, and the cause of the remainder is unknown. The D gene and trimming were derived from the DNA, and the V and J assignments and clone size from that table. This sample has tens of thousands of clones in its table, and around 82% of those were observed once. About 46% of the sample comes from the top ten.

This specimen was peripheral blood, taken 28 days after the second AZD1222 dose. In this chain, TRBV5-5 is recombined with TRBJ1-5; 7 junctional bases match TRBD1. The receptor was derived from an adult who received the AZD1222 COVID-19 vaccine. The nucleotide sequence is TGTGCCAGCAGCATTTGGTCAGGGGGGAATCAGCCCCAGCATTTT. It specifies CASSIWSGGNQPQHF.